The 12 T cell receptor beta chains reported below all come from one sample, sequenced in a study of beta chain features in type 1 diabetes. The entirety of the isolated RNA underwent reverse transcription, so expressed TCRB transcripts were sequenced. The protocol was immunoSEQ multiplex PCR, while the TCRdb copy is restricted to in-frame clones and leaves out a portion. The sample carries roughly 60,000 clones, approximately 62% recorded once. The specimen sequenced was Tregs from blood. These receptors all come from a woman between 18 and 29 years old in good health.

This chain uses TRBV6-1 with TRBJ1-6, with D maybe TRBD1 (6 bases). CDR3 length: 17 residues. Trimming stripped 2 bases from V and 0 bases from J, with 11 bases between. In germline, CDR1 is MNHNS, CDR2 SASEGT. The DNA of the CDR3 is TGTGCCAGCAGTGAAAGGACAGCGAGCTCCTATAATTCACCCCTCCACTTT. Protein: CASSERTASSYNSPLHF.

This clone was counted a few times. This rearrangement joins TRBV9 to TRBJ2-1; D possibly corresponds to TRBD1 (5 bases). The germline V gene encodes CDR1 SGDLS and CDR2 YYNGEE. V gave up 3 bases and J gave up 12 bases, with 13 bases separating them. The CDR3 has 12 amino acids. The CDR3 here is CASSGNGASQFF. DNA of the CDR3: TGTGCCAGCAGCGGCAATGGGGCTTCGCAGTTCTTC.

In nucleotides, the CDR3 is TGTGCCAGTAGTATCTCGCGGACAGGGGGATCACCCCTCCACTTT. This encodes CASSISRTGGSPLHF. This rearrangement joins TRBV19 to TRBJ1-6; 10 nucleotides match TRBD1. The CDR3 totals 15 residues. CDR1 LNHDA and CDR2 SQIVND come from the germline V gene (reference sequence). Trimming at V came to 3 bases and at J to 10 bases, leaving 6 bases not matched to a gene.

This clone was picked up one time. J is TRBJ2-5 and V is TRBV6-1; 9 nucleotides match TRBD1. V was clipped by 6 bases and J by 4 bases; unmatched bases: 9. The germline V gene encodes CDR1 MNHNS and CDR2 SASEGT. The CDR3 is 15 amino acids. As DNA, the CDR3 is TGTGCCAGCAGAAGATGGACAGGGGTTCGAGAGACCCAGTACTTC. Its protein is CASRRWTGVRETQYF.

Points on this clone: Other DNA sequences of this sample code for an identical CDR3. The V and J genes are TRBV28 and TRBJ2-3; perhaps TRBD2 as D (6 bases). This CDR3 has 15 residues. The V gene's germline CDR1 is MDHEN and CDR2 SYDVKM. V lost 5 bases, J lost 0 bases, and 12 bases lay in between. CDR3 nucleotides: TGTGCCAGCAGTCGTGGAGGGACTAGCACAGATACGCAGTATTTT. Translation: CASSRGGTSTDTQYF.

This clone turned up a few times. This sequence joins TRBV19 and TRBJ2-7, with 9 bases that match TRBD1. The CDR3 is 15 amino acids. The V gene's germline CDR1 is LNHDA and CDR2 SQIVND (reference sequence). The J segment lost 3 bases and the V segment lost 7 bases, leaving 10 bases of the junction unmatched. The CDR3 DNA reads as TGTGCCAGTACCCTCCGGACAGGGGCTTTCTACGAGCAGTACTTC. This translates into CASTLRTGAFYEQYF.

V and J are TRBV7-2 and TRBJ2-5; tentatively, D is TRBD1 (6 bases). This CDR3 contains 17 residues. CDR1 SGHTA and CDR2 FQGNSA come from the germline V gene. Deletions cut 1 base from V and 2 bases from J, with 17 bases between. The CDR3 spells CASSLVGAGAIQETQYF. CDR3 DNA sequence: TGTGCCAGCAGCTTAGTGGGGGCGGGCGCAATACAAGAGACCCAGTACTTC.

V gene TRBV6-6 combines with J gene TRBJ1-1; D unclear. Germline V gives CDR1 MNHNY, CDR2 SVGAGI (reference sequence). With 0 bases removed from V and 1 base from J, the gap between germline ends came to 6 bases. The CDR3 sequence is 14 residues long. This CDR3 is CASSYSDWNTEAFF. The CDR3 bases are TGTGCCAGCAGTTACTCGGACTGGAACACTGAAGCTTTCTTT.

The chain links TRBV29-1 to TRBJ1-5; 8 nucleotides align to TRBD1. The trim removed 5 bases at V and 2 bases at J, leaving 2 bases unmatched. The CDR3 sequence is 13 residues long. Germline CDR1 and CDR2: SQVTM and ANQGSEA. CDR3 in amino acids: CSVTGGGNQPQHF. For the CDR3, the DNA is TGCAGCGTTACAGGGGGAGGCAATCAGCCCCAGCATTTT.

The gene calls are TRBV10-3 and TRBJ1-1; D call uncertain. CDR3 length equals 14 residues. Trimming shortened V by 0 bases and J by 6 bases, and 11 bases separated the two germline ends. Germline CDR1 ENHRY, CDR2 SYGVKD. The CDR3 nucleotides read TGTGCCATCAGTGAGTCGAGGGCCCCCTCTGAAGCTTTCTTT. It is translated as CAISESRAPSEAFF.

The rearrangement links TRBV4-1 to TRBJ2-3, with TRBD1 matching 7 bases. The CDR3 runs to 14 residues. V shed 4 bases and J 2 bases; nucleotides not matched to a gene: 3. Looked up from germline, CDR1 is MGHRA and CDR2 is YSYEKL. The CDR3 DNA sequence: TGCGCCAGCAGCCGTGGGACAGCCACAGATACGCAGTATTTT. Encoded protein: CASSRGTATDTQYF.

The gene calls are TRBV7-2 and TRBJ2-3, with TRBD2 identical over 8 bases. The V segment lost 3 bases and the J segment 6 bases; nucleotides outside the gene matches: 14. There are 17 residues in the CDR3. CDR1 SGHTA and CDR2 FQGNSA come from the germline V gene. The CDR3 nucleotides read TGTGCCAGCAGCTTGCGGGGTAGCGGGACGATACGGGATACGCAGTATTTT. Translated: CASSLRGSGTIRDTQYF.